One sample yielded the 17 T cell receptor beta chains listed below, sequenced in a study of blood T cell repertoires in COVID-19. TCRdb's copy holds only in-frame clones and misses some; the assay was immunoSEQ multiplex PCR. The table includes about 39,000 clones, around 86% detected once. Sequences were obtained from peripheral blood. These receptors were obtained from a man aged 35-49 years with active COVID-19.

CDR3 region: CASREIAGNTEAFF. In DNA, the CDR3 is TGTGCCAGCAGGGAAATTGCGGGGAACACTGAAGCTTTCTTT. The chain carries TRBV11-2 and TRBJ1-1, with D unclear. The CDR3 consists of 14 residues. Per the germline V gene, CDR1 is SGHAT and CDR2 is FQNNGV. V dropped 6 bases and J dropped 1 base, with 12 bases sitting between them.

V is TRBV9 and J is TRBJ2-5; 9 positions agree with TRBD1. The ends lost 4 bases at V and 2 bases at J; junction bases unmatched: 9. Germline CDR1 is SGDLS and CDR2 is YYNGEE. The CDR3 spans 16 residues. The CDR3 nucleotides are TGTGCCAGCAGCACCCGGACAGGGGAGGTTCAAGAGACCCAGTACTTC. It specifies CASSTRTGEVQETQYF.

This clone was seen a handful of times. The gene calls are TRBV15 and TRBJ2-2, with 9 bases lining up with TRBD1. This CDR3 region has 15 residues. V shed 1 base, J shed 3 bases, and the junction held 0 bases outside the gene matches. Germline V gene data show CDR1 as LNHNV and CDR2 as YYDKDF (reference sequence). CDR3 nucleotide sequence: TGTGCCACCAGCAGAGGGACAGGGGACACCGGGGAGCTGTTTTTT. Protein sequence: CATSRGTGDTGELFF.

J is TRBJ2-4 and V is TRBV2; 7 bases line up with TRBD1. Germline V gene sequence: CDR1 SNHLY, CDR2 FYNNEI. This CDR3 is built from 13 residues. V lost 7 bases to trimming and J lost 5 bases; unmatched junction nucleotides: 5. The CDR3 sequence is CASKVGTENIQYF. CDR3 nucleotide sequence: TGTGCCAGCAAGGTGGGGACAGAAAACATTCAGTACTTC. Together with reference TRBV2 and TRBJ2-4, the CDR3 gives the full variable domain: EPEVTQTPSHQVTQMGQEVILRCVPISNHLYFYWYRQILGQKVEFLVSFYNNEISEKSEIFDDQFSVERPDGSNFTLKIRSTKLEDSAMYFCASKVGTENIQYFGAGTRLSVL.

This clone occurred once. The chain combines TRBV7-9 with TRBJ1-2, with D uncertain. The CDR3 runs to 15 residues. Looked up from germline, CDR1 is SEHNR and CDR2 is FQNEAQ (reference sequence). Trimming stripped 1 base from V and 6 bases from J, with 15 bases between. The CDR3 region is CASSLDGPAVDGYTF. The CDR3 DNA follows: TGTGCCAGCAGCTTAGACGGGCCAGCGGTTGATGGCTACACCTTC.

The chain has TRBV9 and TRBJ1-5, with D tentatively TRBD1 (6 bases). V was clipped by 0 bases and J by 5 bases, with 9 bases between them. CDR1 and CDR2 from the germline V gene are SGDLS and YYNGEE. The CDR3 totals 14 residues. This CDR3 is CASSVGTAYQPQHF. CDR3 bases: TGTGCCAGCAGCGTAGGGACAGCTTATCAGCCCCAGCATTTT.

The V call is TRBV5-1, the J call TRBJ1-1; no firm D call. The CDR3 has 15 residues. The V and J ends lost 2 bases and 0 bases respectively, with 11 bases between them. Germline assignment: CDR1 SGHRS and CDR2 YFSETQ. The CDR3 region has the DNA TGCGCCAGCAGCTTCAGCGACCCGGTGAACACTGAAGCTTTCTTT. This translates into CASSFSDPVNTEAFF.

This rearrangement joins TRBV7-9 to TRBJ2-3, with 10 bases fitting TRBD2. The length of the CDR3 is 15 residues. The V gene's germline CDR1 is SEHNR and CDR2 FQNEAQ (reference sequence). The V and J ends lost 5 bases and 4 bases, in that order; junction bases with no gene match: 6. The DNA of the CDR3 is TGTGCCAGCAGCCCTAGCGGGAGTTTCGCAGATACGCAGTATTTT. Translation gives CASSPSGSFADTQYF.

The chain uses TRBV7-2 and TRBJ1-4; 9 bases match TRBD1. CDR1 is SGHTA, CDR2 FQGNSA, per germline. CDR3 length: 14 residues. J was trimmed by 6 bases and V by 5 bases; bases with no gene match: 4. The CDR3 DNA is TGTGCCAGCAGCCCCGGGACAGGGTATGAAAAACTGTTTTTT. Residues: CASSPGTGYEKLFF.

Here the CDR3 reads CASSGFRDSEAFF. The CDR3 DNA follows: TGTGCCAGCAGTGGGTTCAGGGACTCTGAAGCTTTCTTT. The rearrangement joins TRBV25-1 to TRBJ1-1, with TRBD1 as a possible D gene (5 bases). In germline, CDR1 is MGHDK, CDR2 SYGVNS. The CDR3 spans 13 residues. Trimming took off 4 bases at V and 6 bases at J, with 12 bases between the two ends.

The J gene is TRBJ2-7, the V gene TRBV11-2, with D unclear. The V gene lost 5 bases and the J gene lost 4 bases, with 9 bases spanning the gap. Germline loops: CDR1 SGHAT, CDR2 FQNNGV. The CDR3 is made up of 12 amino acids. The CDR3 sequence: CASSPPRYEQYF. CDR3 nucleotide sequence: TGTGCCAGCAGCCCTCCACGGTACGAGCAGTACTTC. The entire variable domain, with the rest obtained from reference TRBV11-2 and TRBJ2-7, is as follows: EAGVAQSPRYKIIEKRQSVAFWCNPISGHATLYWYQQILGQGPKLLIQFQNNGVVDDSQLPKDRFSAERLKGVDSTLKIQPAKLEDSAVYLCASSPPRYEQYFGPGTRLTVT.

This chain joins TRBV30 and TRBJ1-3; D remains unclear. With 0 bases removed from V and 4 bases from J, the gap between germline ends came to 10 bases. The CDR3 runs 14 residues. Per germline, CDR1 GTSNPN and CDR2 SVGIG (reference sequence). This chain's CDR3 is CAWSVGGSGNTIYF. The CDR3 nucleotides are TGTGCCTGGAGTGTAGGAGGGTCCGGAAACACCATATATTTT.

The CDR3: CASSPGLVQHEQYF. As DNA, the CDR3 is TGTGCCAGCAGCCCGGGACTCGTACAACACGAGCAGTACTTC. The rearrangement links TRBV7-8 to TRBJ2-7; possible D gene TRBD2, 6 bases. The CDR3 extends over 14 amino acids. Trimming shortened V by 5 bases and J by 5 bases, and 16 bases separated the two germline ends. Germline CDR1 SGHVS, CDR2 FQNEAQ.

The chain is built from TRBV30 and TRBJ2-2, with D perhaps TRBD1 (6 bases). V lost 3 bases to trimming and J lost 6 bases, with 17 bases between them. The CDR3 has 15 residues. The germline V gene encodes CDR1 GTSNPN and CDR2 SVGIG (reference sequence). In nucleotides, the CDR3 is TGTGCCTGGAGGCTAGGGGGATTGGTCTCCGGGGAGCTGTTTTTT. Encoded protein: CAWRLGGLVSGELFF.

The rearrangement joins TRBV25-1 to TRBJ1-1; 11 bases are shared with TRBD1. V lost 8 bases to trimming and J lost 1 base; unmatched junction nucleotides: 6. This CDR3 comprises 15 residues. Germline CDR1 is MGHDK and CDR2 is SYGVNS. Here the CDR3 DNA reads TGTGCCAGCCAGGACAGGGGGCGAGGGAACACTGAAGCTTTCTTT. Its protein product is CASQDRGRGNTEAFF.

This sequence joins TRBV11-2 and TRBJ2-1, with 8 nucleotides matching TRBD2. This CDR3 is built from 14 residues. The V and J ends lost 4 bases and 4 bases, in that order; junction bases with no gene match: 3. Germline CDR1 reads SGHAT; CDR2 reads FQNNGV. In DNA form, the CDR3 reads TGTGCCAGCAGCTCGTTAGCGGGGTACAATGAGCAGTTCTTC. Protein product: CASSSLAGYNEQFF. Filled out from reference TRBV11-2 and TRBJ2-1, the complete variable domain reads EAGVAQSPRYKIIEKRQSVAFWCNPISGHATLYWYQQILGQGPKLLIQFQNNGVVDDSQLPKDRFSAERLKGVDSTLKIQPAKLEDSAVYLCASSSLAGYNEQFFGPGTRLTVL.

V and J are TRBV25-1 and TRBJ2-7, with 13 bases fitting TRBD2. Per germline, CDR1 MGHDK and CDR2 SYGVNS. The CDR3 length is 14 residues. V gave up 6 bases and J gave up 2 bases; unmatched junction bases: 1. For the CDR3, the DNA is TGTGCCAGCAGGGGACTAGCGGGAACCTACGAGCAGTACTTC. Its protein is CASRGLAGTYEQYF.